The table lists the clone carrying this T cell receptor (beta chain) with a count of one. Allocation to cohorts depended on clinical history reported by the participants. In the authors' workflow: Amplification of reference gene primers provided the estimated nucleated cell counts. This table comes from immunoSEQ multiplex PCR, and its TCRdb copy is limited to in-frame clones, with some not included. The V and J calls and clone size come from that table; D and trimming were worked out from the DNA. This sample has fewer than 200,000 clones, with about four fifths found just once. This record belongs to a study of blood T cell repertoires in COVID-19. Overall study: Acute-phase and convalescent COVID-19 samples originated in the United States, Italy and Spain.

Germline CDR1 reads SGHTA; CDR2 reads FQGTGA. The CDR3 consists of 20 residues. The J segment lost 2 bases and the V segment lost 3 bases, leaving 15 bases of the junction unmatched. The chain combines TRBV7-3 with TRBJ2-6; 8 nucleotides line up with TRBD1. Sequencing was performed on PBMCs or T cells enriched from blood (not recorded which). The sequence derives from a woman between 50 and 59 years old in a cohort exposed to, infected with or recovered from COVID-19 (not recorded which). The CDR3, as DNA: TGTGCCAGCAGCTTTAGACCGAGGCAGCAGGGGGCTACTGGGGCCAACGTCCTGACTTTC. Translated, it gives CASSFRPRQQGATGANVLTF.